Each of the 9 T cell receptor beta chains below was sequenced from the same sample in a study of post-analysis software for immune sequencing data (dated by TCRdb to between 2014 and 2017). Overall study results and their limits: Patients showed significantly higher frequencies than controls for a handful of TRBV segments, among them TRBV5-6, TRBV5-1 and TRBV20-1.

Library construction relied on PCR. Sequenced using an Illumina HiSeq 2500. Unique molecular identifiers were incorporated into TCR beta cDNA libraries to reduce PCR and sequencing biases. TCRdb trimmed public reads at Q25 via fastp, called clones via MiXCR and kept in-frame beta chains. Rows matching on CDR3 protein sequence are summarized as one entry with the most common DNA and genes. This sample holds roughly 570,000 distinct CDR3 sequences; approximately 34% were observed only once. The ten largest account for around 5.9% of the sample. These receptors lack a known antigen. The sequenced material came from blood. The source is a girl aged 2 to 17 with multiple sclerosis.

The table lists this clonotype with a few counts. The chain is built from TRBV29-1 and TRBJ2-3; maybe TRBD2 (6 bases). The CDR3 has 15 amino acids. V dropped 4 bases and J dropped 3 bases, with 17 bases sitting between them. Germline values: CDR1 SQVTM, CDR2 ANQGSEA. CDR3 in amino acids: CSVVLIGGTTDTQYF. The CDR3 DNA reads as TGCAGCGTTGTATTAATCGGGGGTACTACAGATACGCAGTATTTT.

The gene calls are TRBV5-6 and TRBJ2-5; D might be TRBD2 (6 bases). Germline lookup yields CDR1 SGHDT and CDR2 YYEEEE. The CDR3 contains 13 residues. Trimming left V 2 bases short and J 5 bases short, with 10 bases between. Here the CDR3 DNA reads TGTGCCAGCAGCTTTTCTGGGAGGGAGACCCAGTACTTC. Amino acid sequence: CASSFSGRETQYF.

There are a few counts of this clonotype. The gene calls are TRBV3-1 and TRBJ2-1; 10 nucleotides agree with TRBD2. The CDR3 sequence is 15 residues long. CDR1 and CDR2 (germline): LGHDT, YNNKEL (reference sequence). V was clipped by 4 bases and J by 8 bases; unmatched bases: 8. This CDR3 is CASSRGGLAFHEQFF. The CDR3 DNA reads TGTGCCAGCAGCCGAGGGGGACTAGCGTTTCATGAGCAGTTCTTC.

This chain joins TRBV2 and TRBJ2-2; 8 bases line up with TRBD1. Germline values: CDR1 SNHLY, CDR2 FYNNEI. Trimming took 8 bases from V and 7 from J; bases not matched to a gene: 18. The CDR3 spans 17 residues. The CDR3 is CASRNNAGQAKYGELFF. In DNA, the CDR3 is TGTGCCAGCCGAAATAACGCGGGACAGGCAAAATACGGGGAGCTGTTTTTT.

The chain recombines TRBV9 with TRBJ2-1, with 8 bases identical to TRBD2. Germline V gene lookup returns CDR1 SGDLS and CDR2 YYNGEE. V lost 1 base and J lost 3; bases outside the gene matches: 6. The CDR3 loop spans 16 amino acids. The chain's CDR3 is CASSVTERGNYNEQFF. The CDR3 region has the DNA TGTGCCAGCAGCGTAACCGAGCGGGGGAACTACAATGAGCAGTTCTTC.

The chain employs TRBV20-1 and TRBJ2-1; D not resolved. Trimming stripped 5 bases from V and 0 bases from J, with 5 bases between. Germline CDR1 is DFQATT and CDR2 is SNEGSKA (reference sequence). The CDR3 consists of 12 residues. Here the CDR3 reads CSAPFSYNEQFF. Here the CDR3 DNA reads TGCAGTGCTCCCTTCTCCTACAATGAGCAGTTCTTC.

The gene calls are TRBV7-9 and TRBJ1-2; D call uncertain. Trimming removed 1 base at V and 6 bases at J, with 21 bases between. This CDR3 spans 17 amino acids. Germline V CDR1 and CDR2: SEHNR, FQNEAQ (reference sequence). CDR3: CASSLVGDLMEGDGYTF. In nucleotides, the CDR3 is TGTGCCAGCAGCTTAGTAGGCGATTTGATGGAAGGTGATGGCTACACCTTC.

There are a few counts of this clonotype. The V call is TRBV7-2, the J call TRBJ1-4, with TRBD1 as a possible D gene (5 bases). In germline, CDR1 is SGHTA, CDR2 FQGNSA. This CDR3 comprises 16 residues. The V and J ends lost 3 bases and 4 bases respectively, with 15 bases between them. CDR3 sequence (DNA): TGTGCCAGCAGCTTGGGGGGGTCCGGTCTTAATGAAAAACTGTTTTTT. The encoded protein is CASSLGGSGLNEKLFF.

CDR3 loop: CASSLASTRETQYF. CDR3 DNA sequence: TGCGCCAGCAGCTTGGCCAGTACGAGAGAGACCCAGTACTTC. The chain is built from TRBV5-1 and TRBJ2-5; D is unresolved. The CDR3 is 14 amino acids. The V gene lost 0 bases and the J gene lost 4 bases, with 10 bases spanning the gap. The germline CDR1 and CDR2 sequences are SGHRS and YFSETQ.